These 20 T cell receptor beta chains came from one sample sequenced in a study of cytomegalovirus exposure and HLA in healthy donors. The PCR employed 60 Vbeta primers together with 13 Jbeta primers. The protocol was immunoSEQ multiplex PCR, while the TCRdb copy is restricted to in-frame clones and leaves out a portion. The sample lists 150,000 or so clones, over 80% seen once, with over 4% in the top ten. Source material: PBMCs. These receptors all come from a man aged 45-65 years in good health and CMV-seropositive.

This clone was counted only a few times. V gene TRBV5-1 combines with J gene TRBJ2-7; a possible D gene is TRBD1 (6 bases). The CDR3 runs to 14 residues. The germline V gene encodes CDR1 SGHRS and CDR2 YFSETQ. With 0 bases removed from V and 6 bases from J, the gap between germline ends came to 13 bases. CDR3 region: CASSLALQGTEQYF. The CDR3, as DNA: TGCGCCAGCAGCTTGGCCCTACAGGGAACCGAGCAGTACTTC.

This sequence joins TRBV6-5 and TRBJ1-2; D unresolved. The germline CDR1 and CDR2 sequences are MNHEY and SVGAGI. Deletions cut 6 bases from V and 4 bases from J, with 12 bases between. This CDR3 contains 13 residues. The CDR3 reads CASSPQLTYGYTF. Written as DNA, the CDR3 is TGTGCCAGCAGCCCACAGCTAACCTATGGCTACACCTTC.

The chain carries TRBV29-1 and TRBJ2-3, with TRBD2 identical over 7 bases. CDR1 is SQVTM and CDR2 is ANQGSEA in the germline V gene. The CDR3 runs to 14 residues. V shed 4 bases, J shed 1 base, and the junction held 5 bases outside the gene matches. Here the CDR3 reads CSVAAGHRTDTQYF. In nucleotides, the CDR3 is TGCAGCGTTGCAGCGGGGCACCGCACAGATACGCAGTATTTT.

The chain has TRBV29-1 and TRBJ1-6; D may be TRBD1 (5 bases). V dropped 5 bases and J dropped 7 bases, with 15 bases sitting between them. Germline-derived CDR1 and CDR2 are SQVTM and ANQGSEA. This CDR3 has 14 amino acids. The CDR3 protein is CSVSGPGSNSPLHF. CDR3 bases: TGCAGCGTTTCAGGACCAGGGTCAAATTCACCCCTCCACTTT. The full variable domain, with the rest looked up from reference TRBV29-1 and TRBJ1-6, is SAVISQKPSRDICQRGTSLTIQCQVDSQVTMMFWYRQQPGQSLTLIATANQGSEATYESGFVIDKFPISRPNLTFSTLTVSNMSPEDSSIYLCSVSGPGSNSPLHFGNGTRLTVT.

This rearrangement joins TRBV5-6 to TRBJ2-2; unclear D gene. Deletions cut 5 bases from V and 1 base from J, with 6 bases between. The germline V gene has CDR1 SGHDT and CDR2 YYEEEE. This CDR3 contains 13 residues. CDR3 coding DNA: TGTGCCAGCAGGGTACAGAACACCGGGGAGCTGTTTTTT. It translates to CASRVQNTGELFF.

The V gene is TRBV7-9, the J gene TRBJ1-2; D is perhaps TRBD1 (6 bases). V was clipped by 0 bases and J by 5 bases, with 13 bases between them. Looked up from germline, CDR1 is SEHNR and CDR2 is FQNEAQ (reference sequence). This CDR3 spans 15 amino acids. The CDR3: CASSLAGASGYGYTF. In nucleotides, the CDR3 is TGTGCCAGCAGCTTAGCGGGGGCGTCTGGGTATGGCTACACCTTC.

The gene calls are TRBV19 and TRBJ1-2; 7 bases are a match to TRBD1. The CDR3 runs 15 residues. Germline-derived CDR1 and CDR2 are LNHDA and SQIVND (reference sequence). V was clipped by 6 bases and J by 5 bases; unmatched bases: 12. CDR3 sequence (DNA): TGTGCCAGTAGACACCCTGTTGGGACAGCTTATGGCTACACCTTC. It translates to CASRHPVGTAYGYTF.

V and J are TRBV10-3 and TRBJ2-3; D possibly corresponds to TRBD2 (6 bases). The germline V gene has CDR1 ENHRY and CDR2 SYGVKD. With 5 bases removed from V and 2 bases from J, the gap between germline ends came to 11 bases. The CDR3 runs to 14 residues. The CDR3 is CAISTPGDTDTQYF. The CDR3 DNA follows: TGTGCCATCAGTACACCGGGGGACACAGATACGCAGTATTTT.

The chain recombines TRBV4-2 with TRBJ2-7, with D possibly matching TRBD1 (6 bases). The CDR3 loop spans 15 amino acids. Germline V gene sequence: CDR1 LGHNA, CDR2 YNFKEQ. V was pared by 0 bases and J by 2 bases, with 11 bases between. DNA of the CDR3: TGTGCCAGCAGCCAAGATCAGGGGACAACCTACGAGCAGTACTTC. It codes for CASSQDQGTTYEQYF.

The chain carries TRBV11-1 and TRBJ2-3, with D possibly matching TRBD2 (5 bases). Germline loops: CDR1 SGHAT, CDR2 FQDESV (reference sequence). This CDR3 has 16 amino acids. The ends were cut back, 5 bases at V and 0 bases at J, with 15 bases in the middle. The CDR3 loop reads CASSHRGWRSTDTQYF. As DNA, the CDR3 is TGTGCCAGCAGCCACCGAGGGTGGCGGAGCACAGATACGCAGTATTTT.

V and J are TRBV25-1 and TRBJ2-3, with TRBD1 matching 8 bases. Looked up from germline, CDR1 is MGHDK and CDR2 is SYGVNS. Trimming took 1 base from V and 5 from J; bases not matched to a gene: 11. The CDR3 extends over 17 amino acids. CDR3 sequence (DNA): TGTGCCAGCAGTGAATTTCAGGCAGGGGGCGAGGAAGATACGCAGTATTTT. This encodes CASSEFQAGGEEDTQYF. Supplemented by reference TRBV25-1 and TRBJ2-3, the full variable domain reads EADIYQTPRYLVIGTGKKITLECSQTMGHDKMYWYQQDPGMELHLIHYSYGVNSTEKGDLSSESTVSRIRTEHFPLTLESARPSHTSQYLCASSEFQAGGEEDTQYFGPGTRLTVL.

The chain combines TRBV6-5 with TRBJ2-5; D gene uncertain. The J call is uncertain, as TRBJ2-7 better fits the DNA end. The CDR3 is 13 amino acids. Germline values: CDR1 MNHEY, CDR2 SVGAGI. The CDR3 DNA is TGTGCCAGCAGGCCCGGTGTCTCCTACGAGCAGTACTTC. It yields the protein CASRPGVSYEQYF.

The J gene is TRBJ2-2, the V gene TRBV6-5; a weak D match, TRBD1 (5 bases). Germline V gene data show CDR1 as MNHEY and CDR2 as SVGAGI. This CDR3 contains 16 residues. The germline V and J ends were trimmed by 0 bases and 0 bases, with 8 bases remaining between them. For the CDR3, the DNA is TGTGCCAGCAGTTACTCGACGACAGCGAACACCGGGGAGCTGTTTTTT. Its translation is CASSYSTTANTGELFF.

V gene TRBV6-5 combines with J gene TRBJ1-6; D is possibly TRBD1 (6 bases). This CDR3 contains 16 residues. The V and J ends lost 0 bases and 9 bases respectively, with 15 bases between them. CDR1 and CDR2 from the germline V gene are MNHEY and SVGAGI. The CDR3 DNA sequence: TGTGCCAGCAGTTACTCGCAGGGACACGCACCTTCACCCCTCCACTTT. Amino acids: CASSYSQGHAPSPLHF.

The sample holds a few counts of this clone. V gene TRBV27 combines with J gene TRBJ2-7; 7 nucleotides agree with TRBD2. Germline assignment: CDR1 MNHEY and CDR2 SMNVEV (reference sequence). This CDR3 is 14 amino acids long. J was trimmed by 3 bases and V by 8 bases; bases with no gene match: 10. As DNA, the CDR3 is TGTGCCAGCGGGAGGGCGGGACTGTACTACGAGCAGTACTTC. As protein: CASGRAGLYYEQYF.

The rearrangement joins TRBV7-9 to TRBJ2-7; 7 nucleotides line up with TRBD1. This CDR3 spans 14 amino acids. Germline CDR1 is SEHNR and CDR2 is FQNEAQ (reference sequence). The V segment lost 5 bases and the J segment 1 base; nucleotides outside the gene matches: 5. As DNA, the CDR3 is TGTGCCAGCAGCCACCGGACAGGATCCTACGAGCAGTACTTC. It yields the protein CASSHRTGSYEQYF.

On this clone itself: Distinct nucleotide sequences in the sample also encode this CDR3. The CDR3 loop is CASSSGGAGETQYF. The CDR3 DNA is TGTGCCAGCAGTAGCGGGGGGGCAGGGGAGACCCAGTACTTC. The chain carries TRBV6-1 and TRBJ2-5, with TRBD2 matching 10 bases. From germline, CDR1 is MNHNS and CDR2 SASEGT. V lost 5 bases to trimming and J lost 5 bases; unmatched junction nucleotides: 5. The CDR3 contains 14 residues.

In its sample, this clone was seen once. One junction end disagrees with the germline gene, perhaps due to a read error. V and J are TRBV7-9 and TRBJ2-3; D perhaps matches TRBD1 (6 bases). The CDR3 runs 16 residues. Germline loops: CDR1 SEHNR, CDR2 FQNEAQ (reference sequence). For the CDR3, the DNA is TGTTCCAGCAGCTTCCACAGGGTCAGTAGCACAGATACGCAGTATTTT. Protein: CSSSFHRVSSTDTQYF.

Here the CDR3 DNA reads TGTGCCAGCAGTGCGGACAGGGGGGGGGTGCGGACCCAGCATTTT. This codes for CASSADRGGVRTQHF. The rearrangement joins TRBV27 to TRBJ1-5, with TRBD1 identical over 10 bases. After removal of 5 bases from V and 11 bases from J, the junction contained 12 bases not matched to a gene. CDR3 length: 15 residues. Germline V lookup: CDR1 MNHEY, CDR2 SMNVEV (reference sequence).

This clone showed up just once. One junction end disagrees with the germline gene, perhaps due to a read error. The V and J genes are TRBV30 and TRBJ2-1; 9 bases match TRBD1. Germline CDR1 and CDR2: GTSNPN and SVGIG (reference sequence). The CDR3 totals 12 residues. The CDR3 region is CAWRGQGSGTVF. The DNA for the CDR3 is TGTGCCTGGAGAGGACAGGGGTCTGGTACGGTCTTC.